This T cell receptor (beta chain) was identified during a study of T cell repertoires in cytomegalovirus infection. Note on this clonotype: Its antigen remains unidentified.

The V and J ends lost 10 bases and 7 bases respectively, with 17 bases between them. The CDR3 has 13 residues. TCRdb itself ran the reads through MiXCR, one entry per CDR3 protein. Of some 940,000 distinct CDR3 sequences listed, about a third were seen once; the top ten hold around 15%. This clonotype was obtained from a human donor in good health (CMV status not recorded). Some clones in this sample may be carry-over from other donors' samples. The gene calls are TRBV12-3 or TRBV12-4 and TRBJ1-5; D gene ambiguous. This material consisted of cultured CD8+ T cells from PBMCs, taken from culture after CMV antigen stimulation. Written as DNA, the CDR3 is TGTGCCAACAGCCCGGCGGGCGGACAGCCCCAGCATTTT. Encoded protein: CANSPAGGQPQHF.